The source of this TCR beta chain is a study of monozygotic twins with inflammatory bowel disease. Germline V lookup: CDR1 DFQATT, CDR2 SNEGSKA (reference sequence). This CDR3 spans 11 amino acids. Following a re-call of the 5' RACE reads, TCRdb has one entry per CDR3 protein and lacks DNA. This listing includes approximately 400,000 distinct CDR3 sequences. The V call is TRBV20-1, the J call TRBJ2-7; lacking DNA, the TRBD1 call made by TCRdb goes unchecked. The sequence was collected from a human donor with ulcerative colitis or Crohn's disease, or a healthy co-twin of an affected twin (not recorded which). Specimen: blood. CDR3 sequence: CSAYGGSEQYF.